This TCR beta chain was identified during a study of blood T cells in healthy people across ages. The CDR3 contains 15 residues. Germline V gives CDR1 MGHDK, CDR2 SYGVNS. V lost 3 bases and J 1 base, leaving 12 bases between the germline ends. Then a second PCR, running roughly 7 to 11 cycles, was carried out with a sample-barcoded 5' primer and a J-beta primer mix. MiXCR, applied by TCRdb to the 5' RACE reads, yields one record per CDR3 protein. The sample shows fewer than 800,000 distinct CDR3 sequences, approximately 49% of them seen only once. The rearrangement uses TRBV25-1 and TRBJ1-1, with D maybe TRBD1 (5 bases). The sequenced sample consisted of blood. The sequence derives from a woman aged 55-69 years in good health. In DNA, the CDR3 is TGTGCCAGCAGTGACGGGGGTCAGGCGAACACTGAAGCTTTCTTT. This encodes CASSDGGQANTEAFF.